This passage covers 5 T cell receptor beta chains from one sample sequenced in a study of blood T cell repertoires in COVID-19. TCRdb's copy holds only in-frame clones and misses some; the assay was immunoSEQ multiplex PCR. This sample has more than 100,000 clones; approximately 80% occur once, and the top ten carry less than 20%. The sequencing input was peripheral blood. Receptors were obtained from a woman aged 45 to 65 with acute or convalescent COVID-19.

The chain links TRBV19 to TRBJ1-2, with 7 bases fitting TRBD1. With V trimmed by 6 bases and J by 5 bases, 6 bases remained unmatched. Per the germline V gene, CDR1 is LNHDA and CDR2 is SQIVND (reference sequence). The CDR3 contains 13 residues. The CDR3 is CASRDRDRYGYTF. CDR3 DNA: TGTGCCAGTAGGGACCGGGACAGATATGGCTACACCTTC.

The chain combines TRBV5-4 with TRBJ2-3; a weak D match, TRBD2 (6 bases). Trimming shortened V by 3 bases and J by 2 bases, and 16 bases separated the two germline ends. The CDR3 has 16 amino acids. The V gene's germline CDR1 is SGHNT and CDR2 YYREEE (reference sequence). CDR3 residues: CASSSSGRGLTDTQYF. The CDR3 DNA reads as TGTGCCAGCAGCTCATCGGGCCGGGGACTCACAGATACGCAGTATTTT.

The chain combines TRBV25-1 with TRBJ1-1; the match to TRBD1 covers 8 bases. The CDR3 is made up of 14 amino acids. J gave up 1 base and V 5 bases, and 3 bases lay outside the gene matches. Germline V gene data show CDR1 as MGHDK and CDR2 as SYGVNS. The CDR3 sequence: CASSKGQGNTEAFF. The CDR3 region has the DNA TGTGCCAGCAGTAAAGGACAGGGGAACACTGAAGCTTTCTTT.

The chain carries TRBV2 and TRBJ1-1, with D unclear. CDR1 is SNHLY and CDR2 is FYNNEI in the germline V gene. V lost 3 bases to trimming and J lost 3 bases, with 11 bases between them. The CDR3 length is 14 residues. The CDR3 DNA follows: TGTGCCAGCAGTGAGGGCTTTATAGACACTGAAGCTTTCTTT. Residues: CASSEGFIDTEAFF.

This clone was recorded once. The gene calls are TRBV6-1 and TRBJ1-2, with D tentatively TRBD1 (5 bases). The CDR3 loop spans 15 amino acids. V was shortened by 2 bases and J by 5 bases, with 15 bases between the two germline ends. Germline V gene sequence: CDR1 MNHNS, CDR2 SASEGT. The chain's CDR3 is CASSEKDSLRYGYTF. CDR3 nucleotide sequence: TGTGCCAGCAGTGAAAAAGACAGCCTGCGTTATGGCTACACCTTC.